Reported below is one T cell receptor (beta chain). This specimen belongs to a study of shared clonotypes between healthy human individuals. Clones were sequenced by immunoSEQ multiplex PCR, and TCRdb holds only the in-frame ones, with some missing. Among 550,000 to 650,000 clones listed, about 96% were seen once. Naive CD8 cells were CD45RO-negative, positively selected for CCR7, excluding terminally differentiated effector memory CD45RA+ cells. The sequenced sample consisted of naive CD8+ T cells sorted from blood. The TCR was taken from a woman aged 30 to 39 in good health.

The CDR3 sequence: CASSQDSGKYTEAFF. CDR3 DNA sequence: TGCGCCAGCAGCCAAGACTCGGGGAAATACACTGAAGCTTTCTTT. V gene TRBV4-1 combines with J gene TRBJ1-1; D unresolved. Germline lookup yields CDR1 MGHRA and CDR2 YSYEKL. This CDR3 region has 15 residues. V was trimmed by 0 bases and J by 3 bases, leaving 11 bases between them.